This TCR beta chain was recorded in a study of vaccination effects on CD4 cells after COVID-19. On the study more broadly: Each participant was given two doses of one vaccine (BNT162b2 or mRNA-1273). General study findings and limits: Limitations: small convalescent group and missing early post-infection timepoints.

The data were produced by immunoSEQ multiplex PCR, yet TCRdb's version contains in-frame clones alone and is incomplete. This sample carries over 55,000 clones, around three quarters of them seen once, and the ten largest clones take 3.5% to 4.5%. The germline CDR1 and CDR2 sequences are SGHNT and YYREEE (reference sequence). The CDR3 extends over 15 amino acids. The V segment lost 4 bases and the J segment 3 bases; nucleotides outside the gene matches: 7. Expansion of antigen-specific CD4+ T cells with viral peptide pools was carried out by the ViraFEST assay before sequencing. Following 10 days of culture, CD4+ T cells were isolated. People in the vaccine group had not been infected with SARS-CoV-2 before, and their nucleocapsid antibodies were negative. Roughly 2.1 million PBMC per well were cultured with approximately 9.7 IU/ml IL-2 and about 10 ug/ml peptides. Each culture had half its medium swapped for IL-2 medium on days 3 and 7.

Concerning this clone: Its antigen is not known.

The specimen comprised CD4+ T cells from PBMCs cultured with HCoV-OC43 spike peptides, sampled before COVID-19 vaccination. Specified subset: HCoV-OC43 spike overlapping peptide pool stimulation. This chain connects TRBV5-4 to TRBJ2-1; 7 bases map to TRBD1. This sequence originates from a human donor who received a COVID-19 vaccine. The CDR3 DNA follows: TGTGCCAGCAGCCCCGGGACAGCCAACTACAATGAGCAGTTCTTC. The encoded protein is CASSPGTANYNEQFF.